The clone carrying this T cell receptor (beta chain) was observed at least ten times. This sample was taken from a study of regulatory T cells in long-lasting Graves disease. Germline loops: CDR1 MGHRA, CDR2 YSYEKL. The V gene lost 6 bases and the J gene lost 0 bases, with 9 bases spanning the gap. The CDR3 has 15 amino acids. Construction of the TCR beta libraries employed iRepertoire HTBI primers in conjunction with Arm-PCR of CDR3 regions. TCRdb analysed the multiplex PCR reads with MiXCR anew, one entry per CDR3 protein. The sample gives 400,000 to 500,000 distinct CDR3 sequences, approximately 15% of which show up once; roughly a sixth is in the top ten. The time point denotes: newly diagnosed GD, antithyroid drugs for less than 3 months. Extracted PBMC RNA gave rise to the TCR library. This same sample was also taken into another study, of T cells in Graves' hyperthyroidism and ophthalmopathy.

The rearrangement links TRBV4-1 to TRBJ1-6; D not certain. This clonotype was obtained from a woman in her forties or fifties with Graves disease. The specimen was peripheral blood mononuclear cells (PBMCs), collected at new diagnosis, from a patient treated with antithyroid drugs. As DNA, the CDR3 is TGCGCCAGCAGTGCGGGGAGCTCCTATAATTCACCCCTCCACTTT. The encoded protein is CASSAGSSYNSPLHF.